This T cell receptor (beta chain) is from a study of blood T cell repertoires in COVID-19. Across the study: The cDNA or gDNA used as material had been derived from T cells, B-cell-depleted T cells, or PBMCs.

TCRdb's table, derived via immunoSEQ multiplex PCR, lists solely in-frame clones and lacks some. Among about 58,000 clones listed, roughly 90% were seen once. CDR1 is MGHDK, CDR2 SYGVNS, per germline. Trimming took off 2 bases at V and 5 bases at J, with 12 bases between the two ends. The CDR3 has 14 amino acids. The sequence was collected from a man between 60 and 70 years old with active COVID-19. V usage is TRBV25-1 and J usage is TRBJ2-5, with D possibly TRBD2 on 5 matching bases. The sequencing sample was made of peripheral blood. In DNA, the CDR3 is TGTGCCAGCAGTGAACGGCGGGTGGGGGAGACCCAGTACTTC. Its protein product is CASSERRVGETQYF.